The clone carrying this TCR beta chain has just one count. These data belong to a study of CD8 T cells in Susac syndrome. It was with random hexamers that about 0.45 to 1 ug RNA was reverse transcribed. In TCRdb, the immunoSEQ multiplex PCR reads were re-called with MiXCR into one record per CDR3 protein. The sample has about 150,000 distinct CDR3 sequences, 90% to 95% seen once; the top ten hold 0.16%. Both CD4+ and CD8+ T cells were negatively isolated, and TEMRA cells underwent FACS enrichment. V dropped 5 bases and J dropped 1 base, with 11 bases sitting between them. The CDR3 loop spans 13 amino acids. CDR1 SQVTM and CDR2 ANQGSEA come from the germline V gene.

The genes are TRBV29-1 and TRBJ2-5, with D possibly TRBD1 on 6 matching bases. The sequence derives from a human donor with Susac syndrome. The sequencing input was CD4+ T cells from PBMCs. The CDR3: CSVTETGQETQYF. CDR3 bases: TGCAGCGTTACCGAGACAGGCCAAGAGACCCAGTACTTC.